The sample holds a few counts of the clone carrying this T cell receptor beta chain. The antigen remains unidentified. This specimen comes from a study of cytomegalovirus exposure and HLA in healthy donors. Broader study findings: Donors were assumed by presence/absence analyses to have roughly uniform sequencing depth.

13 Jbeta primers and 60 Vbeta primers were used for the PCR. Libraries were prepared by immunoSEQ multiplex PCR; TCRdb keeps only in-frame clonotypes and omits some of them. The sample lists about 160,000 clones, 87% occurring once. V lost 7 bases to trimming and J lost 3 bases, with 12 bases between them. CDR3 length equals 13 residues. Germline CDR1 and CDR2: MNHNY and SVGAGI (reference sequence). The TCR comes from a woman in her twenties or thirties in good health and CMV-seronegative. Sequenced: PBMCs. V is TRBV6-6 and J is TRBJ1-1; D is uncertain. CDR3 loop: CASKDHGDTEAFF. As DNA, the CDR3 is TGTGCCAGCAAGGATCACGGGGACACTGAAGCTTTCTTT.